This note documents a single T cell receptor beta chain sequence. This sample stems from a study of blood T cell repertoires in COVID-19. Overall study: COVID-19 samples collected from the United States, Italy and Spain covered acute and convalescent phases. In each case, the material was cDNA or gDNA derived from T cells, B-cell-depleted T cells, or PBMCs.

The length of the CDR3 is 13 residues. CDR1 is MNHEY and CDR2 is SVGAGI in the germline V gene. The V and J ends lost 3 bases and 6 bases respectively, with 11 bases between them. In the original analysis: Amplified reference gene primers provided the basis for estimating nucleated cell counts. This table comes from immunoSEQ multiplex PCR, and its TCRdb copy is limited to in-frame clones, with some not included. V and J calls and clone size are copied from that table; D and trimming were computed from the DNA. The sample includes about 140,000 clones, roughly 90% of them seen just once. Sequences were obtained from peripheral blood. The receptor was derived from a man aged 50-59 years with active or convalescent COVID-19. V usage is TRBV6-5 and J usage is TRBJ1-2; possible D gene TRBD1, 5 bases. The CDR3 sequence is CASSYRRGDGYTF. The CDR3 DNA is TGTGCCAGCAGTTATAGGCGGGGCGATGGCTACACCTTC.